A single sample gave rise to the 3 T cell receptor beta chains below, sequenced in a study of blood T cell repertoires in COVID-19. TCRdb's table, derived via immunoSEQ multiplex PCR, lists solely in-frame clones and lacks some. This sample has some 400,000 clones, with 89% found just once. Sequencing input: PBMCs or T cells enriched from blood (not recorded which). All receptors come from a woman in her 30s who had recovered from COVID-19.

This chain links TRBV7-3 with TRBJ2-2; TRBD1 agrees at 9 bases. The CDR3 spans 17 residues. The ends lost 5 bases at V and 4 bases at J; junction bases unmatched: 11. From germline, CDR1 is SGHTA and CDR2 FQGTGA. The CDR3 DNA follows: TGTGCCAGCAGCCCTCTATTAGGGACAGGGAGCACCGGGGAGCTGTTTTTT. Protein: CASSPLLGTGSTGELFF.

This sequence joins TRBV6-5 and TRBJ2-7, with D perhaps matching TRBD1 (6 bases). CDR3 length equals 13 residues. Germline-derived CDR1 and CDR2 are MNHEY and SVGAGI. V lost 6 bases to trimming and J lost 6 bases, with 15 bases between them. CDR3 sequence: CASRGPRGFEQYF. CDR3 DNA: TGTGCCAGCAGGGGACCCAGGGGATTCGAGCAGTACTTC.

This chain uses TRBV7-8 with TRBJ2-2, with D perhaps matching TRBD2 (5 bases). Trimming cost V 1 base and J 5 bases, with 17 bases left between them. The CDR3 is 17 residues long. Looked up from germline, CDR1 is SGHVS and CDR2 is FQNEAQ. The CDR3: CASSLEILSSGTGELFF. The CDR3 region has the DNA TGTGCCAGCAGCTTAGAGATTCTGAGCAGCGGAACCGGGGAGCTGTTTTTT.